These 9 T cell receptor beta chains were all obtained from the same sample, sequenced in a study of blood T cell repertoires in COVID-19. The method was immunoSEQ multiplex PCR; TCRdb's version includes in-frame clones alone and lacks a portion of them. The sample contains a few hundred thousand clones, 90% of which appear only once. Sequencing was performed on PBMCs or T cells enriched from blood (not recorded which). All receptors come from a man aged 30-40 years who had been exposed to COVID-19.

V gene TRBV18 combines with J gene TRBJ1-4, with D possibly TRBD1 on 6 matching bases. Germline values: CDR1 KGHSH, CDR2 LQKENI. V lost 3 bases to trimming and J lost 9 bases, with 17 bases between them. There are 15 residues in the CDR3. The chain's CDR3 is CASSPPGDRYQKLFF. The CDR3 DNA reads as TGTGCCAGCTCACCCCCTGGCGACAGGTACCAAAAACTGTTTTTT.

This clone was seen a single time. The J gene is TRBJ1-3, the V gene TRBV24-1, with 10 bases identical to TRBD1. CDR1 KGHDR and CDR2 SFDVKD come from the germline V gene. This CDR3 has 17 amino acids. The J segment lost 0 bases and the V segment lost 7 bases, leaving 8 bases of the junction unmatched. For the CDR3, the DNA is TGTGCCACCAGGGACAGGGGGTTTCGCCTCTCTGGAAACACCATATATTTT. The encoded protein is CATRDRGFRLSGNTIYF.

The chain links TRBV23-1 to TRBJ2-7; D gene uncertain. TRBV23-1 qualifies as an ORF whose function is uncertain. The CDR3 is 15 amino acids. V gave up 2 bases and J gave up 2 bases, with 13 bases separating them. The CDR3 DNA follows: TGCGCCAGCAGTCAAGGGCTCCATCGAGCCTACGAGCAGTACTTC. Protein product: CASSQGLHRAYEQYF.

This clone was detected once. The chain joins TRBV3-1 (or the pseudogene TRBV3-2) to TRBJ1-1, with D tentatively TRBD1 (5 bases). V was shortened by 4 bases and J by 0 bases, with 12 bases between the two germline ends. This CDR3 has 15 amino acids. Germline CDR1 and CDR2: LGHDT and YNNKEL (reference sequence). The CDR3 DNA reads as TGTGCCAGCAGCCCCCCCACGGGGGTGAACACTGAAGCTTTCTTT. Encoded protein: CASSPPTGVNTEAFF.

The chain couples TRBV29-1 to TRBJ1-2; 9 bases fit TRBD1. Germline trimming cut 6 bases from V and 7 bases from J; bases unmatched to any gene: 9. CDR1 and CDR2 (germline): SQVTM, ANQGSEA. The CDR3 spans 13 residues. The CDR3 spells CSVQGAGRFGYTF. The CDR3 DNA sequence: TGCAGCGTACAGGGGGCTGGTCGTTTTGGCTACACCTTC.

The rearrangement links TRBV10-2 to TRBJ1-6; D ambiguous. CDR1 WSHSY and CDR2 SAAADI come from the germline V gene. V lost 7 bases and J 8 bases, leaving 21 bases between the germline ends. The length of the CDR3 is 16 residues. CDR3 nucleotides: TGCGCCAGCATACCAGGAGGACCAAGCTTCGATTCACCCCTCCACTTT. Protein sequence: CASIPGGPSFDSPLHF.

The V gene is TRBV5-4, the J gene TRBJ2-7; 10 nucleotides match TRBD1. Germline loops: CDR1 SGHNT, CDR2 YYREEE (reference sequence). The CDR3 sequence is 14 residues long. J was trimmed by 4 bases and V by 4 bases; bases with no gene match: 5. The CDR3: CASSRGQGLYEQYF. The CDR3 DNA sequence: TGTGCCAGCAGCCGGGGACAGGGGTTATACGAGCAGTACTTC.

This chain links TRBV21-1 with TRBJ1-2; TRBD1, as called in the table, went unchecked against the DNA. TRBV21-1 constitutes a pseudogene. The CDR3 has 14 amino acids. The CDR3 nucleotides are TGTGCCACCCCTGGGGCAGGAGCTAGGTTTGGCTACACCTTC. Translation: CATPGAGARFGYTF.

The chain uses TRBV27 and TRBJ2-1; D might be TRBD1 (5 bases). V was cut by 4 bases and J by 4 bases, with 8 bases left in between. The CDR3 sequence is 13 residues long. CDR1 is MNHEY, CDR2 SMNVEV, per germline (reference sequence). This CDR3 reads CASSSAGYNEQFF. The CDR3 DNA is TGTGCCAGCAGTTCGGCAGGGTACAATGAGCAGTTCTTC.